This T cell receptor (beta chain) was obtained from a study of T-cell memory formation after mild COVID-19. The length of the CDR3 is 15 residues. The germline gives CDR1 SQVTM, CDR2 ANQGSEA. V was cut by 3 bases and J by 3 bases, with 17 bases left in between. Each CDR3 protein is one row after TCRdb ran MiXCR on the 5' RACE reads. Of 170,000 or so distinct CDR3 sequences in the sample, about a fifth were seen once. The sequence was obtained from an adult woman who had mild COVID-19 (a few samples of this study predate the infection). Cell type and time point are not known. The rearrangement uses TRBV29-1 and TRBJ2-5, with D possibly called TRBD1 or TRBD2 (5 bases each). Sample: PBMCs or a T cell subset sorted from them (not recorded which). The CDR3 is CSVDGFGAREETQYF. The CDR3 coding sequence is TGCAGCGTTGATGGTTTCGGGGCAAGGGAAGAGACCCAGTACTTC.